Shown below are 9 T cell receptor beta chains from a single sample sequenced in a study of T cell repertoires in cytomegalovirus infection. Their antigens remain unidentified. TCRdb recomputed calls from the reads with MiXCR, one row per CDR3 protein. The sample lists approximately 340,000 distinct CDR3 sequences; about 28% were seen once. The source was cultured PBMCs, collected from culture after CMV antigen stimulation. Receptor source: a human donor in good health (CMV status not recorded). Some clones in this sample may be carry-over from other donors' samples.

The chain carries TRBV7-6 and TRBJ2-1; 10 bases are shared with TRBD1. V lost 6 bases, J lost 2 bases, and 4 bases stayed unmatched. In germline, CDR1 is SGHVS, CDR2 FNYEAQ. CDR3 length: 15 amino acids. In DNA form, the CDR3 reads TGTGCCAGCAGTTGGGGGACAGGGGCCTACAATGAGCAGTTCTTC. Amino acid sequence: CASSWGTGAYNEQFF.

This clonotype was picked up many times. The chain is built from TRBV7-2 and TRBJ2-7, with 9 bases that match TRBD2. V was pared by 1 base and J by 0 bases, with 4 bases of the junction left unmatched. Germline assignment: CDR1 SGHTA and CDR2 FQGNSA. This CDR3 contains 16 residues. The CDR3 DNA is TGTGCCAGCAGCTTAGTTAGCGGGGGCAGCTCCTACGAGCAGTACTTC. It codes for CASSLVSGGSSYEQYF.

This clonotype was seen only a few times. The CDR3 is CASSPPGGGPEQFF. The DNA for the CDR3 is TGTGCCAGCAGCCCCCCAGGGGGAGGCCCTGAGCAGTTCTTC. The chain combines TRBV5-4 with TRBJ2-1; possible D gene TRBD1, 7 bases. V was pared by 4 bases and J by 9 bases, with 17 bases between. The CDR3 sequence is 14 residues long. In germline, CDR1 is SGHNT, CDR2 YYREEE (reference sequence).

This clonotype was observed a few times. V gene TRBV19 combines with J gene TRBJ1-5, with D uncertain. Per germline, CDR1 LNHDA and CDR2 SQIVND (reference sequence). The V gene lost 6 bases and the J gene lost 3 bases, with 12 bases spanning the gap. The CDR3 loop spans 14 amino acids. CDR3 bases: TGTGCCAGTAGCCCCAGGAATTACAATCAGCCCCAGCATTTT. The encoded protein is CASSPRNYNQPQHF.

The chain links TRBV6-5 to TRBJ2-7, with TRBD2 matching 12 bases. Germline V gene sequence: CDR1 MNHEY, CDR2 SVGAGI. V was pared by 5 bases and J by 8 bases, with 4 bases of the junction left unmatched. CDR3 length: 13 amino acids. In DNA form, the CDR3 reads TGTGCCAGCAGTGGGGGACTAGCGGGCCAGCAGTACTTC. As protein: CASSGGLAGQQYF.

This chain connects TRBV5-6 to TRBJ2-7; 12 bases map to TRBD2. This CDR3 has 16 amino acids. V shed 4 bases, J shed 3 bases, and the junction held 8 bases outside the gene matches. CDR1 is SGHDT, CDR2 YYEEEE, per germline. The CDR3 loop reads CASSPRTSGAVYEQYF. In nucleotides, the CDR3 is TGTGCCAGCAGCCCTCGGACTAGCGGGGCAGTCTACGAGCAGTACTTC.

This clonotype has only a few counts. The chain combines TRBV19 with TRBJ1-4; D call uncertain. This CDR3 comprises 15 residues. V lost 3 bases and J 1 base, leaving 9 bases between the germline ends. In germline, CDR1 is LNHDA, CDR2 SQIVND (reference sequence). The CDR3 DNA is TGTGCCAGTAGTATCCTAGGCGGAACTAATGAAAAACTGTTTTTT. Translating gives CASSILGGTNEKLFF.

This clonotype was observed many times. The chain couples TRBV4-1 to TRBJ1-1; D might be TRBD1 (6 bases). CDR3 length: 17 amino acids. CDR1 and CDR2 (germline): MGHRA, YSYEKL. V was trimmed by 1 base and J by 0 bases, leaving 15 bases between them. The CDR3 loop reads CASSQGSQGRMNTEAFF. CDR3 DNA: TGCGCCAGCAGCCAAGGATCACAGGGAAGGATGAACACTGAAGCTTTCTTT.

The chain links TRBV12-3 or TRBV12-4 to TRBJ1-1; D ambiguous. The CDR3 sequence is 12 residues long. Deletions cut 6 bases from V and 4 bases from J, with 9 bases between. Here the CDR3 DNA reads TGTGCCAGCAGACTTGCTGCCACTGAAGCTTTCTTT. Translating gives CASRLAATEAFF.